This TCR beta chain was sequenced for a study of healthy donors' naive CD4 and CD8 T cells. With 5 bases removed from V and 5 bases from J, the gap between germline ends came to 18 bases. Germline lookup yields CDR1 LNHDA and CDR2 SQIVND (reference sequence). The CDR3 is 16 amino acids. Naive CD4+ cells were sorted as CD4+CD8-CD45RO-CD45RA+; naive CD8+ as CD8+CD4-CD45RA+CD27bright. Each TCR library used around 500 ng of total RNA and a linear amplification protocol. MiXCR, run by TCRdb on the reads, gives a single entry per CDR3 protein. The table includes 150,000 to 200,000 distinct CDR3 sequences, around 74% detected once.

The rearrangement joins TRBV19 to TRBJ2-2; D assignment may be TRBD1 or TRBD2 (5 bases each). The sample was naive CD4+ and CD8+ T cells sorted from blood, pooled from several donors. The source of this sequence is a pool of human donors in good health; the sample pools cells from several healthy donors. The CDR3 DNA reads TGTGCCAGTAGTTCACGTCCGGGACGCATTACCGGGGAGCTGTTTTTT. This sequence encodes CASSSRPGRITGELFF. The whole variable domain, remainder taken from reference TRBV19 and TRBJ2-2, is DGGITQSPKYLFRKEGQNVTLSCEQNLNHDAMYWYRQDPGQGLRLIYYSQIVNDFQKGDIAEGYSVSREKKESFPLTVTSAQKNPTAFYLCASSSRPGRITGELFFGEGSRLTVL.